Presented here are 21 T cell receptor beta chains from one specimen sequenced in a study of cytomegalovirus exposure and HLA in healthy donors. The PCR ran on 60 Vbeta and 13 Jbeta primers. Profiled with immunoSEQ multiplex PCR; TCRdb holds only in-frame clones, not every one. The table lists over 95,000 clones, about 76% of them singletons. The source material was PBMCs. These receptors all stem from a woman in her 40s in good health and CMV-seropositive.

This rearrangement joins TRBV5-4 to TRBJ2-5; 7 nucleotides agree with TRBD2. The V and J ends lost 5 bases and 2 bases, in that order; junction bases with no gene match: 3. The CDR3 is 13 amino acids. From germline, CDR1 is SGHNT and CDR2 YYREEE (reference sequence). The CDR3: CASRVGGQETQYF. In DNA form, the CDR3 reads TGTGCCAGCAGGGTCGGGGGGCAAGAGACCCAGTACTTC.

The chain employs TRBV5-4 and TRBJ2-6; no firm D call. CDR1 SGHNT and CDR2 YYREEE come from the germline V gene (reference sequence). With 5 bases removed from V and 4 bases from J, the gap between germline ends came to 13 bases. The CDR3 has 15 amino acids. CDR3 bases: TGTGCCAGCAGTCTAAGAGCCCCCGGGGCCAACGTCCTGACTTTC. Its protein product is CASSLRAPGANVLTF.

V usage is TRBV5-8 and J usage is TRBJ1-1; the D is unclear. CDR3 length: 13 residues. Germline CDR1 SGHTS, CDR2 YDEGEE. Trimming took off 0 bases at V and 6 bases at J, with 9 bases between the two ends. In nucleotides, the CDR3 is TGTGCCAGCAGCTTGGGGGCAAGGCCTGAAGCTTTCTTT. Protein product: CASSLGARPEAFF.

The rearrangement uses TRBV14 and TRBJ1-6, with D possibly TRBD1 on 6 matching bases. The length of the CDR3 is 17 residues. Germline CDR1 reads SGHDN; CDR2 reads FVKESK. V lost 4 bases and J 9 bases, leaving 22 bases between the germline ends. CDR3: CASSPRGAGQRFSPLHF. In DNA form, the CDR3 reads TGTGCCAGCAGCCCTCGAGGGGCAGGACAGAGATTTTCACCCCTCCACTTT.

The chain uses TRBV6-5 and TRBJ2-7, with 9 bases fitting TRBD2. Germline V gene lookup returns CDR1 MNHEY and CDR2 SVGAGI. The CDR3 extends over 12 amino acids. Germline trimming cut 6 bases from V and 7 bases from J; bases unmatched to any gene: 4. CDR3 bases: TGTGCCAGCAGACAGACTAGCGGAGAGCAGTACTTC. It is translated as CASRQTSGEQYF.

This clone has a single count. The chain combines TRBV6-5 with TRBJ1-2, with 8 bases that match TRBD1. Losses at the gene ends were 6 bases for V and 5 bases for J; bases not matched to a gene: 8. CDR3 length equals 14 residues. CDR1 and CDR2 from the germline V gene are MNHEY and SVGAGI. DNA of the CDR3: TGTGCCAGCAGATCCTCAGGGGGCGGATATGGCTACACCTTC. Protein: CASRSSGGGYGYTF.

The chain employs TRBV10-3 and TRBJ2-5, with TRBD2 as a possible D gene (6 bases). Trimming pared 6 bases from V and 4 bases from J, leaving 15 bases between. The CDR3 has 14 residues. The germline V gene encodes CDR1 ENHRY and CDR2 SYGVKD. The CDR3 DNA reads as TGTGCCATCAGCGCCGGGGACTTTGGAGAGACCCAGTACTTC. Translating it yields CAISAGDFGETQYF.

The CDR3 sequence is CASSTGQGVGGYTF. In nucleotides, the CDR3 is TGTGCCAGCAGTACCGGACAGGGGGTAGGAGGCTACACCTTC. The J gene is TRBJ1-2, the V gene TRBV27; 10 positions match TRBD1. The V gene end was trimmed by 5 bases and the J gene end by 8 bases; junction bases not matched to a gene: 8. This CDR3 is built from 14 residues. The germline V gene has CDR1 MNHEY and CDR2 SMNVEV (reference sequence).

About this clone: A junction boundary mismatches the germline segment, possibly from a read error. The rearrangement links TRBV7-3 to TRBJ1-1; D unclear. Per germline, CDR1 SGHTA and CDR2 FQGTGA. The CDR3 is 13 residues long. CDR3 sequence reads: CASSLAGSSEAFF. The CDR3 region has the DNA TGTGCCAGCAGCTTAGCGGGATCCTCTGAGGCTTTCTTT. Full variable domain (rest looked up from reference TRBV7-3 and TRBJ1-1): GAGVSQTPSNKVTEKGKYVELRCDPISGHTALYWYRQSLGQGPEFLIYFQGTGAADDSGLPNDRFFAVRPEGSVSTLKIQRTERGDSAVYLCASSLAGSSEAFFGQGTRLTVV.

This sequence joins TRBV6-1 and TRBJ1-2; weak D call: TRBD1 (5 bases). V lost 3 bases to trimming and J lost 7 bases, with 6 bases between them. CDR1 and CDR2 (germline): MNHNS, SASEGT. The CDR3 consists of 11 residues. This CDR3 is CASSEGRGYTF. The CDR3 bases are TGTGCCAGCAGTGAGGGGCGTGGCTACACCTTC.

This chain connects TRBV6-5 to TRBJ1-2; 9 bases align to TRBD1. The germline gives CDR1 MNHEY, CDR2 SVGAGI. With 4 bases clipped from V and 5 bases from J, the junction kept 5 bases outside the gene matches. The CDR3 has 14 amino acids. The DNA of the CDR3 is TGTGCCAGCAGTTCCCAGACAGGGGGGTATGGCTACACCTTC. Translation: CASSSQTGGYGYTF.

Here the CDR3 DNA reads TGCGCCAGCAGTGAGGGACAGCTGGGCAGACGGCACACTGAAGCTTTCTTT. Translation: CASSEGQLGRRHTEAFF. V usage is TRBV10-1 and J usage is TRBJ1-1; D perhaps matches TRBD1 (6 bases). This CDR3 region has 17 residues. Trimming took off 2 bases at V and 3 bases at J, with 19 bases between the two ends. Germline loops: CDR1 WNHNN, CDR2 SYGVQD (reference sequence).

The J gene is TRBJ1-2, the V gene TRBV30; D is uncertain. V lost 3 bases and J 7 bases, leaving 15 bases between the germline ends. Per germline, CDR1 GTSNPN and CDR2 SVGIG (reference sequence). This CDR3 comprises 13 residues. Here the CDR3 DNA reads TGTGCCTGGAGCCTTAATGACTTGGGTGGCTACACCTTC. Encoded protein: CAWSLNDLGGYTF.

This chain uses TRBV2 with TRBJ2-3; maybe TRBD1 (6 bases). Germline lookup yields CDR1 SNHLY and CDR2 FYNNEI. V was cut by 6 bases and J by 8 bases, with 15 bases left in between. CDR3 size: 13 residues. The CDR3: CASRERQDGTQYF. The CDR3 coding sequence is TGTGCCAGCAGGGAAAGACAGGACGGTACGCAGTATTTT. Filled out from reference TRBV2 and TRBJ2-3, the complete variable domain reads EPEVTQTPSHQVTQMGQEVILRCVPISNHLYFYWYRQILGQKVEFLVSFYNNEISEKSEIFDDQFSVERPDGSNFTLKIRSTKLEDSAMYFCASRERQDGTQYFGPGTRLTVL.

The chain links TRBV7-9 to TRBJ1-2; TRBD1 might be the D (6 bases). The CDR3 covers 13 residues. Looked up from germline, CDR1 is SEHNR and CDR2 is FQNEAQ (reference sequence). V gave up 6 bases and J gave up 8 bases, with 16 bases separating them. The CDR3 loop is CASRPGQGRGYTF. CDR3 DNA sequence: TGTGCCAGCAGACCCGGTCAGGGGAGAGGCTACACCTTC.

This clone has only a few counts. The V and J genes are TRBV6-6 and TRBJ1-1, with D perhaps matching TRBD1 (5 bases). The CDR3 has 15 amino acids. Trimming took 7 bases from V and 4 from J, leaving 19 bases between them. Per the germline V gene, CDR1 is MNHNY and CDR2 is SVGAGI (reference sequence). The CDR3 DNA is TGTGCCAGCATTTCTTCAAGGGGAGGCGGCACTGAAGCTTTCTTT. Translated: CASISSRGGGTEAFF.

The CDR3 DNA reads TGTGCCAGCAGCCTAGGGCCCGTGACAGGGGGTGAAGCTTTCTTT. The encoded protein is CASSLGPVTGGEAFF. The chain links TRBV7-2 to TRBJ1-1; 9 bases match TRBD1. The CDR3 sequence is 15 residues long. Germline trimming cut 5 bases from V and 7 bases from J; bases unmatched to any gene: 11. From germline, CDR1 is SGHTA and CDR2 FQGNSA.

The rearrangement joins TRBV2 to TRBJ1-2; TRBD1 matches at 9 bases. The CDR3 contains 18 residues. Germline V CDR1 and CDR2: SNHLY, FYNNEI. V shed 5 bases and J 1 base; nucleotides not matched to a gene: 14. CDR3 sequence: CASSPWGTGQWVNYGYTF. Here the CDR3 DNA reads TGTGCCAGCAGTCCGTGGGGGACAGGGCAATGGGTTAACTATGGCTACACCTTC.

V is TRBV2 and J is TRBJ1-1, with 7 nucleotides matching TRBD1. Germline CDR1 is SNHLY and CDR2 is FYNNEI. After removal of 10 bases from V and 5 bases from J, the junction contained 10 bases not matched to a gene. This CDR3 comprises 13 residues. CDR3 amino acids: CATKDRRGTEAFF. CDR3 sequence (DNA): TGTGCCACCAAGGACAGGAGAGGAACTGAAGCTTTCTTT.

The CDR3 here is CASSPQGISYEQYF. In nucleotides, the CDR3 is TGTGCCAGCAGCCCCCAGGGGATCTCCTACGAGCAGTACTTC. The gene calls are TRBV7-9 and TRBJ2-7, with a possible D match to TRBD1 (6 bases). CDR1 and CDR2 from the germline V gene are SEHNR and FQNEAQ (reference sequence). The V end lost 5 bases, the J end lost 0 bases, and 11 bases lay between the germline ends. There are 14 residues in the CDR3.

The chain recombines TRBV18 with TRBJ1-1; D not certain. V was cut by 3 bases and J by 1 base, with 15 bases left in between. Germline values: CDR1 KGHSH, CDR2 LQKENI. The CDR3 totals 16 residues. Here the CDR3 reads CASSPELRLTNTEAFF. For the CDR3, the DNA is TGTGCCAGCTCACCGGAGCTTCGCTTGACGAACACTGAAGCTTTCTTT. The variable domain in full, with the rest retrieved from reference TRBV18 and TRBJ1-1, is NAGVMQNPRHLVRRRGQEARLRCSPMKGHSHVYWYRQLPEEGLKFMVYLQKENIIDESGMPKERFSAEFPKEGPSILRIQQVVRGDSAAYFCASSPELRLTNTEAFFGQGTRLTVV.